The 2 T cell receptor beta chains presented below share a single source sample, sequenced in a study of technical replicates of blood from a handful of donors. The data were produced by immunoSEQ multiplex PCR, yet TCRdb's version contains in-frame clones alone and is incomplete. The table shows around 72,000 clones, with 91% occurring only once. Sequencing used T cells isolated from PBMCs. The receptors stem from a human donor in good health. Some clones in this sample may be carry-over from other donors' samples.

Details on this clone: One junction end disagrees with the germline gene, perhaps due to a read error. The rearrangement uses TRBV30 and TRBJ1-3; D might be TRBD1 (5 bases). Germline CDR1 is GTSNPN and CDR2 is SVGIG (reference sequence). The CDR3 runs to 15 residues. The CDR3: CAWAQDRSSGNTIHF. In DNA form, the CDR3 reads TGTGCCTGGGCACAGGACCGAAGCTCTGGAAACACCATACATTTT.

The V and J genes are TRBV28 and TRBJ2-7; unclear D gene. CDR1 and CDR2 from the germline V gene are MDHEN and SYDVKM. Trimming pared 10 bases from V and 2 bases from J, leaving 15 bases between. The CDR3 has 13 residues. CDR3 in amino acids: CAIRGLNTYEQYF. The CDR3 DNA reads as TGTGCCATCCGAGGATTGAATACCTACGAGCAGTACTTC.